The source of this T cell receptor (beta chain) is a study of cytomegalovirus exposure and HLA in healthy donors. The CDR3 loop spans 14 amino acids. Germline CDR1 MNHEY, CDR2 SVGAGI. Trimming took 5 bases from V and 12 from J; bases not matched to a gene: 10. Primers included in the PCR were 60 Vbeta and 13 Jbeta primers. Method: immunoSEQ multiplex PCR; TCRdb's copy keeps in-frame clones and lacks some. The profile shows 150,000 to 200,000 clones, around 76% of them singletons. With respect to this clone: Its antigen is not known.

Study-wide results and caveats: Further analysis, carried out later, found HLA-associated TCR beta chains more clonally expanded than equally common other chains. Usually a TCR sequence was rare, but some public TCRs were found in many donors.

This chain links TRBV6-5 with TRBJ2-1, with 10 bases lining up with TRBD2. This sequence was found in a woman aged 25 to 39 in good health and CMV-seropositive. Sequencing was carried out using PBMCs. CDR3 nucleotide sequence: TGTGCCAGCAGTCGTCTGGGACTAGCGTTCGGGCAGTTCTTC. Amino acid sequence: CASSRLGLAFGQFF.